A selection of T cell receptor beta chains follows, all from one sample in a study of CD8+CD57+ T cells in acquired aplastic anemia. From the reads, TCRdb called clonotypes with MiXCR, one entry per CDR3 protein. The sample contains approximately 270,000 distinct CDR3 sequences, 56% of which appear only once. Sequencing was performed on sorted CD4+, CD8+, or CD8+CD57+ T cells (not recorded which) from PBMCs. The receptors stem from a human donor with severe aplastic anemia or a healthy control (not recorded which). Each CDR3 is given with its conserved first and last residue. Each record gives: D gene, J gene, V gene, clone size, CDR3 DNA, CDR3 protein. D genes are given only for firm matches. Part of the rows lack a size; the others show once, few, many or a class for expanded clones.

NA,TRBJ2-6,TRBV7-2,few,TGTGCCAGCAGCGCGCTCCGTGGGGCCAACGTCCTGACTTTC,CASSALRGANVLTF
NA,TRBJ2-1,TRBV5-6,many,TGTGCCAGCAGCTTAGGACCTCGTGGGCAGTTCTTC,CASSLGPRGQFF
NA,TRBJ2-1,TRBV19,NA,TGTGCCAGTAGTATAAAGCGCTCCTCCTACAATGAGCAGTTCTTC,CASSIKRSSYNEQFF
TRBD1,TRBJ2-7,TRBV19,NA,TGTGCCAGTAGTACCGGGACAGGGGTGGACGAGCAGTACTTC,CASSTGTGVDEQYF
TRBD1,TRBJ2-3,TRBV29-1,many,TGCAGCGCCTCGCCGGGACAGGGGGCAGATACGCAGTATTTT,CSASPGQGADTQYF
TRBD1,TRBJ2-7,TRBV30,many,TGTGCCTTAAATCCGGGACAGGGGGTCGGGCAGTACTTC,CALNPGQGVGQYF
NA,TRBJ1-2,TRBV12-3/TRBV12-4,NA,TGTGCCAGCAGTTTCGTGCAATATGCGGACAGAAACTATGGCTACACCTTC,CASSFVQYADRNYGYTF
TRBD1,TRBJ2-7,TRBV7-6,once,TGTGCCAGCAGCTTCGAAGGGACAGGAGCCTACGAGCAGTACTTC,CASSFEGTGAYEQYF
NA,TRBJ2-1,TRBV29-1,NA,TGCAGCGTCCGCGAGGGGGTGAATGAGCAGTTCTTC,CSVREGVNEQFF
NA,TRBJ1-3,TRBV5-6,large,TGTGCCAGCAGCTTGGTGGGGACTGGAAACACCATATATTTT,CASSLVGTGNTIYF
NA,TRBJ1-2,TRBV10-3,NA,TGTGCCATCAGAGAGGTGGGAGGCTACACCTTC,CAIREVGGYTF
NA,TRBJ1-6,TRBV19,NA,TGTGCCAGTAGTATAGTAGGCAAAGGGCTCCACTTT,CASSIVGKGLHF
TRBD1,TRBJ1-5,TRBV24-1,NA,TGTGCCACCAGTGACTCCGGGACAGTGAATCATCAGCCCCAGCATTTT,CATSDSGTVNHQPQHF
TRBD1,TRBJ1-5,TRBV29-1,NA,TGCAGCGTTGGGGGACAGGGCAGATATAGCAATCAGCCCCAGCATTTT,CSVGGQGRYSNQPQHF
TRBD1,TRBJ1-2,TRBV12-3/TRBV12-4,NA,TGTGCCAGCAGTTTCTTCGGGACAGACGATGGCTACACCTTC,CASSFFGTDDGYTF
NA,TRBJ2-5,TRBV10-3,NA,TGTGCCATCAGTTTTACCCAAGAGACCCAGTACTTC,CAISFTQETQYF
TRBD1,TRBJ1-2,TRBV7-8,many,TGTGCCAGCAGCTTAGGGACAGGTATCTATGGCTACACCTTC,CASSLGTGIYGYTF
TRBD1,TRBJ1-4,TRBV5-8,NA,TGTGCCAGCAGCTTCAAGGGACAGGGGTATGAAAAACTGTTTTTT,CASSFKGQGYEKLFF
NA,TRBJ2-7,TRBV2,few,TGTGCCACGGAACAGGCCTACGAGCAGTACTTC,CATEQAYEQYF
TRBD1,TRBJ2-1,TRBV7-3,many,TGTGCCAGCAGCCCCGACAGGGGGCACCCGTACAATGAGCAGTTCTTC,CASSPDRGHPYNEQFF
NA,TRBJ1-6,TRBV19,many,TGTGCCAGTAGTGTCTACAGTCCTAGTGGAAATTCACCCCTCCACTTT,CASSVYSPSGNSPLHF
NA,TRBJ1-1,TRBV11-3,NA,TGTGCCAGCAGCCTTAGTAGGGGCCGCCTGGGGAATGAAGCTTTCTTT,CASSLSRGRLGNEAFF
NA,TRBJ2-7,TRBV7-9,NA,TGTGCCAGCAGCTCCTTGGACAGCTATTCCTACGAGCAGTGCTTC,CASSSLDSYSYEQCF
TRBD1,TRBJ1-1,TRBV9,many,TGTGCCAGCAGCGTAGATGACAGGGCTTTGTCTGAAGCTTTCTTT,CASSVDDRALSEAFF